This record covers a single T cell receptor (beta chain). This clone was observed a few times. No antigen is known for it. No qualities accompany the bases; no much larger clone lies one base away. The immunoSEQ Assay, a bias-controlled multiplex PCR, was used to amplify TCRbeta CDR3 regions from genomic DNA. On the study's bioinformatics: The number of nucleated cells in each sample was estimated by amplification of reference gene primers within the assay. To quantify the absolute abundance of each unique TCRbeta CDR3 rearrangement, sequence reads were collapsed and filtered. For each sample, productive Simpson clonality was calculated as the square root of Simpson's diversity index over productive rearrangements. Sourced from immuneACCESS, this table was stored by TCRdb with only in-frame sequences that have V and J called. A share of the clones is absent; for the studies checked, an unresolved V gene accounts for under half, and the remainder has no known explanation. V, J and clone size are those of that table, while D and trimming were read from the DNA. Within this sample are 200,000 to 300,000 clones, with approximately 90% of them counted one time only. 3.7% of the sample goes to the ten largest clones.

The CDR3 runs 17 amino acids, cysteine and phenylalanine included. CDR3 DNA only is kept here, 51 bases in frame from base 1. A distance of 12 bases separates the germline ends of V and J, which lose 0 bases and 0 bases respectively. The germline V gene gives CDR1 as SNHLY and CDR2 as FYNNEI. This sample was taken from a study of blood T cell repertoires in COVID-19 (dated by TCRdb to 2018 to 2020). Study-level background: Collaborator samples came from the United States, Italy and Spain and covered acute and convalescent phases of COVID-19. The material from the prospective study consisted of cDNA or gDNA derived from T cells, B-cell-depleted T cells, or PBMCs. Deeply sampled blood TCRbeta repertoires from subjects exposed to, actively infected with, or recovered from COVID-19 were included in the dataset. The repertoires were released in a freely available public database intended as a resource for research on the immune response to SARS-CoV-2. The samples were drawn from two sources: the first 160 participants of the ongoing ImmuneRACE study, and 1,000 to 1,500 subjects contributed by 6 global collaborators. The sample metadata nearly always contained a de-identified subject ID, COVID-19 status, age in years and sex. Where HLA class I and class II types were available, the types were taken from metadata supplied by the sample provider, not from assay-based typing.

Each collaborating institution followed its own protocols to collect whole blood in K2EDTA tubes. For TCRbeta analysis, collaborators shipped samples as frozen whole blood, isolated PBMCs, or DNA extracted from either of those sample types. Here is what the overall study found, with its caveats: The amount of clinical and demographic metadata varied by source and participant and was provided uncurated.

The receptor was isolated from a woman aged 40 to 55 with acute or convalescent COVID-19. Here the chain combines TRBV2 and TRBJ1-3, with no reliable assignment of the D segment. The sequenced sample was peripheral blood. The DNA sequence is given as TGTGCCAGCAGTGAAGCGCTAGCGGGGAGCTCTGGAAACACCATATATTTT. Translated, this is CASSEALAGSSGNTIYF.